This section outlines one T cell receptor (beta chain) sequence together with its context. The ends lost 4 bases at V and 6 bases at J; junction bases unmatched: 9. The length of the CDR3 is 16 residues. CDR1 and CDR2 from the germline V gene are MNHEY and SVGEGT. Profiling relied on immunoSEQ multiplex PCR, and the TCRdb table lists in-frame clones only, not all of them. The table has around 180,000 clones, 80% seen once; the top ten hold 6% to 7.5%. The sample belongs to a study of blood T cell repertoires in COVID-19. Background on the study: Donors in the United States, Italy and Spain gave samples during acute or convalescent COVID-19.

The specimen sequenced was peripheral blood. The chain links TRBV6-2 or TRBV6-3 to TRBJ2-2, with 9 bases fitting TRBD1. The receptor was isolated from an older man with active or convalescent COVID-19. The CDR3 DNA is TGTGCCAGCAGTTCCGGGGACAGGGAAATCCCCGGGGAGCTGTTTTTT. Amino acid sequence: CASSSGDREIPGELFF.